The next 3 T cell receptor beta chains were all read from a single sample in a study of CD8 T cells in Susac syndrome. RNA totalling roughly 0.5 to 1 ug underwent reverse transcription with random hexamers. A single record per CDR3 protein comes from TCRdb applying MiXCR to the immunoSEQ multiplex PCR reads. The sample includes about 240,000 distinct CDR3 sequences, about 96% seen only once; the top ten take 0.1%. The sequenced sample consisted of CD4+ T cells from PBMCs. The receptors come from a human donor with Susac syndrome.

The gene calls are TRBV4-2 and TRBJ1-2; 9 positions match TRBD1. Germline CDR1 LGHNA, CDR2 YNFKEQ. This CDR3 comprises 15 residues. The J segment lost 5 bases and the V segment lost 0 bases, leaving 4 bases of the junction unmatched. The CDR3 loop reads CASSQETGGLYGYTF. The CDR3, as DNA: TGTGCCAGCAGCCAAGAAACAGGGGGCTTGTATGGCTACACCTTC.

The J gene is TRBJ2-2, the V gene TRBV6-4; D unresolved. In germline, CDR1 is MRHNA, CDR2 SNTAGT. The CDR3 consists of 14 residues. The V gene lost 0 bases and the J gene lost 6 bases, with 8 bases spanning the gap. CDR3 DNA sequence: TGTGCCAGCAGTGACTCGAACCGCCCCGGGGAGCTGTTTTTT. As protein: CASSDSNRPGELFF.

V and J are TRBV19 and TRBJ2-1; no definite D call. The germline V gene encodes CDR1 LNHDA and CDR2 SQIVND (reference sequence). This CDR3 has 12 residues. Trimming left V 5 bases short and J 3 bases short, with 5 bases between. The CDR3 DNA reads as TGTGCCAGTAGTGCCGACTACAATGAGCAGTTCTTC. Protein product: CASSADYNEQFF.